This T cell receptor beta chain appears in the sequencing data of a study of T cell repertoires in cytomegalovirus infection. Across the whole study: In public TCR beta signatures, there were indications of both CMV infection and matching HLA type. Study-wide results and limits: Carriage of CMV together with the relevant HLA was identifiable through cumulative public TCR beta family frequency.

From the reads, TCRdb called clonotypes with MiXCR, one entry per CDR3 protein. The repertoire holds 650,000 to 900,000 distinct CDR3 sequences, with less than 35% as singletons. The CDR3 consists of 14 residues. V was clipped by 3 bases and J by 0 bases, with 9 bases between them. Germline V CDR1 and CDR2: KGHSH, LQKENI. This clonotype came up many times. Its cognate antigen is unknown. J is TRBJ2-7 and V is TRBV18; possibly TRBD1 for D (6 bases). The specimen comprised cultured CD8+ T cells from PBMCs, sampled from culture after CMV antigen stimulation. This sequence was found in a human donor in good health (CMV status not recorded). Some clones in this sample may be carry-over from other donors' samples. The CDR3 sequence: CASSPRGTSYEQYF. The DNA of the CDR3 is TGTGCCAGCTCACCGAGGGGGACCTCCTACGAGCAGTACTTC.